The sequence of this TCR beta chain was determined in a study of breast tumors, draining lymph nodes, adjacent tissues. Study-level results: Tumors had less TCR diversity than lymph nodes, more than nontumor tissue. Compared with basal-like, luminal-like tumors shared significantly more repertoire with nontumor tissue. Most tumor T cells seemingly derive from lymph node, then expand in tumor.

Remarks on this clonotype: What it binds is not known. One end of the junction fails to match germline, which may point to a read error.

TCRdb reanalysed the multiplex PCR reads using MiXCR and keeps one entry per CDR3 protein. The table includes fewer than 300,000 distinct CDR3 sequences, 32% detected once. Breast cancer patients provided tissue from their axillary draining lymph nodes. The receptor's source is a female donor with breast cancer. Some clones in this sample may be carry-over from other donors' samples. The source material was axillary lymph node tissue.

DNA of the CDR3: TGCAGCGCACGACTGGCAGAGTACCAAGAGACCCAGTGCTTC. This gives the protein CSARLAEYQETQCF. This sequence joins TRBV29-1 and TRBJ2-5; D unclear. From germline, CDR1 is SQVTM and CDR2 ANQGSEA. This CDR3 spans 14 amino acids.